This record concerns one T cell receptor (beta chain) sequence. Antigen specificity is unknown. Ipilimumab, 1 mg/kg, started 14 to 28 days after autologous transplant. Dosing: nivolumab 3 mg/kg IV, weeks 1, 4, 7, 10, then every two weeks to week 26. The method was immunoSEQ multiplex PCR; TCRdb's version includes in-frame clones alone and lacks a portion of them. The data hold some 41,000 clones, with 80% to 95% observed a single time. The data were taken from a study of ipilimumab plus nivolumab after autologous stem cell transplantation. Across the whole study: The myeloma group: high-risk transplant-naive, or relapse within 3 years after first autologous transplant. The study, taken as a whole, reports: Authors suggest TCR repertoire, Treg phenotype and gut microbiota support further study.

V shed 1 base and J shed 6 bases, with 10 bases lying between them. CDR1 is SGHNT, CDR2 YYREEE, per germline (reference sequence). There are 14 residues in the CDR3. Sequenced here: PBMCs, sampled in a trial of ipilimumab plus nivolumab as post-transplant consolidation. The sequence derives from a male donor with multiple myeloma. The gene calls are TRBV5-4 and TRBJ2-2; TRBD1 might be the D (5 bases). The CDR3 bases are TGTGCCAGCAGCTTGCAGGGTTGGTCCGGGGAGCTGTTTTTT. It is translated as CASSLQGWSGELFF. The whole variable domain, remainder taken from reference TRBV5-4 and TRBJ2-2, is ETGVTQSPTHLIKTRGQQVTLRCSSQSGHNTVSWYQQALGQGPQFIFQYYREEENGRGNFPPRFSGLQFPNYSSELNVNALELDDSALYLCASSLQGWSGELFFGEGSRLTVL.